This TCR beta chain was sequenced in a study of blood T cell repertoires in COVID-19. Profiled with immunoSEQ multiplex PCR; TCRdb holds only in-frame clones, not every one. The top ten clones hold roughly 1.5% of a sample with about 280,000 clones, about 90% of them seen once. Material for sequencing was PBMCs or T cells enriched from blood (not recorded which). The clonotype comes from a woman aged 18 to 35 with acute COVID-19.

CDR3 protein: CASRKRPGGGGQETQYF. The DNA for the CDR3 is TGTGCCAGCAGGAAGAGACCTGGGGGGGGAGGCCAAGAGACCCAGTACTTC. This chain connects TRBV27 to TRBJ2-5, with 7 bases fitting TRBD2. The trim removed 6 bases at V and 1 base at J, leaving 14 bases unmatched. Germline values: CDR1 MNHEY, CDR2 SMNVEV (reference sequence). This CDR3 has 17 amino acids.